This TCR beta chain is from a study of T cells in Graves' hyperthyroidism and ophthalmopathy. This clonotype was recorded at least ten times. Its antigen is unknown. The study's findings and limits: Researchers report that a 13 V-J model separated ophthalmopathy from stable hyperthyroidism.

CDR3 length: 14 residues. In germline, CDR1 is SGHAT, CDR2 FQNNGV. V was cut by 3 bases and J by 2 bases, with 10 bases left in between. The source material, RNA transcripts, was used to amplify TCR beta CDR3 regions. First-round RT-PCR with HTBI primers amplified the TCR CDR3 region. TCRdb re-derived calls from the multiplex PCR reads in MiXCR, one entry per CDR3 protein. Of hundreds of thousands of distinct CDR3 sequences in the sample, roughly 15% are singletons; the top ten hold 3% to 4%. The clonotype originates from a woman aged 25 to 39 with Graves' hyperthyroidism. What was sequenced was blood. This sequence joins TRBV11-2 and TRBJ2-5; D is unresolved. CDR3 region: CASSLELDQETQYF. In DNA form, the CDR3 reads TGTGCCAGCAGCTTGGAGCTGGATCAAGAGACCCAGTACTTC.